The source of this T cell receptor beta chain is a study of blood T cell repertoires in COVID-19 (dated by TCRdb to 2020 to 2021). For the wider study: Collaborator samples came from the United States, Italy and Spain and covered acute and convalescent phases of COVID-19. Where HLA class I and class II types were available, the types were taken from metadata supplied by the sample provider, not from assay-based typing. The samples were drawn from two sources: the first 160 participants of the ongoing ImmuneRACE study, and fewer than 1,500 subjects contributed by 6 global collaborators. A de-identified subject ID, COVID-19 status, age in years and sex were almost always included in the sample metadata. The prospective study material was composed of cDNA or gDNA derived from T cells, B-cell-depleted T cells, or PBMCs. The dataset comprised deeply sampled blood TCRbeta repertoires from subjects exposed to, actively infected with, or recovered from COVID-19. A freely available public database, intended as a resource for researchers studying the immune response to SARS-CoV-2, is where the repertoires were released.

Each collaborating institution followed its own protocols to collect whole blood in K2EDTA tubes. For TCRbeta analysis, collaborators shipped samples as frozen whole blood, isolated PBMCs, or DNA extracted from either of those sample types. The immunoSEQ Assay, a bias-controlled multiplex PCR, was used to amplify TCRbeta CDR3 regions from genomic DNA. In the source study's methods: The number of nucleated cells in each sample was estimated by amplification of reference gene primers within the assay. To quantify the absolute abundance of each unique TCRbeta CDR3 rearrangement, sequence reads were collapsed and filtered. Productive Simpson clonality was computed per sample as the square root of Simpson's diversity index over productive rearrangements. The clones in this table, taken by TCRdb from immuneACCESS, are in-frame only. Not every clone is retained; where verified, under half of the shortfall comes from an unresolved V gene, and the cause of the rest is unknown. From that table come the V and J calls and clone size; the DNA was used to work out D and trimming. The sample data list 200,000 to 300,000 clones, and about 85% of these were observed just once. The ten biggest clones cover 3% of the sample.

Broader findings and caveats from the paper: Clinical and demographic metadata were provided uncurated, with the amount varying by source and participant.

To note about this clone: Its antigen is still unknown. Qualities for individual bases were not recorded, and no much larger clone is one base off.

CDR1 and CDR2 are drawn from the germline V gene: SGHVS, FNYEAQ. The CDR3 has 16 amino acids, counting the end cysteine and phenylalanine. Only CDR3 DNA is held: 48 bases, read in frame from base 1. From V the trimming removes 1 base and from J it removes 5 bases, while the gene matches leave 6 bases of the junction unaccounted for. This clonotype originated in a man aged 18 to 30 with active or convalescent COVID-19. The sequence links TRBV7-6 to TRBJ2-5, and TRBD2 matches 11 of the central bases. The sequenced sample consisted of peripheral blood. The CDR3 in this case is CASSLGASGRWETQYF. The DNA sequence is as follows: TGTGCCAGCAGCTTAGGGGCTAGCGGGAGGTGGGAGACCCAGTACTTC.